This T cell receptor (beta chain) was recovered during a study of blood T cells in healthy people across ages. Deletions cut 4 bases from V and 2 bases from J, with 20 bases between. The CDR3 contains 17 residues. Germline CDR1 and CDR2: SGHDT and YYEEEE. Study-level points and caveats: Unsorted PBMC material precluded a definitive naive versus antigen-experienced comparison.

Comments on this clonotype: As yet, its antigen is unknown.

Using a J-beta primer mix together with a sample-barcoded 5' primer, a second PCR was run for roughly 6 to 12 cycles. TCRdb used MiXCR to reprocess the 5' RACE reads, holding one entry per CDR3 protein. The sample has roughly 2 million distinct CDR3 sequences, about 49% seen once. Sequenced sample: blood. V and J are TRBV5-6 and TRBJ2-3; D call uncertain. This clonotype was sampled from a woman between 40 and 55 years old in good health. In DNA, the CDR3 is TGTGCCAGCAGCCCTCCCTCGGCCGAGCGCTTCACAGATACGCAGTATTTT. Protein product: CASSPPSAERFTDTQYF. The full variable domain, in which reference TRBV5-6 and TRBJ2-3 provide the parts outside the CDR3, is DAGVTQSPTHLIKTRGQQVTLRCSPKSGHDTVSWYQQALGQGPQFIFQYYEEEERQRGNFPDRFSGHQFPNYSSELNVNALLLGDSALYLCASSPPSAERFTDTQYFGPGTRLTVL.